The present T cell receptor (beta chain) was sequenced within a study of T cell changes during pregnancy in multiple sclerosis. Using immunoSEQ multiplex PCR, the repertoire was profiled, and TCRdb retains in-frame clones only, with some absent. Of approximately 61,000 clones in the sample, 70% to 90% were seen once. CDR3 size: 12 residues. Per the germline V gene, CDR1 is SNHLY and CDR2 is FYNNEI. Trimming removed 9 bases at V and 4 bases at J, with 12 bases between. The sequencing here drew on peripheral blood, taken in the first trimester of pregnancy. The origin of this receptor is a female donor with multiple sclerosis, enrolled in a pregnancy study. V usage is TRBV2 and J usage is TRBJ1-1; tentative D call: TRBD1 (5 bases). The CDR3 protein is CASGAYGTEAFF. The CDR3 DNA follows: TGTGCCAGTGGGGCCTATGGCACTGAAGCTTTCTTT.